The T cell receptor beta chain described here comes from a study of cytomegalovirus exposure and HLA in healthy donors. Concerning this clone: Its antigen is not known.

General study points: Sequencing depth across donors, presence/absence analyses assumed, was roughly uniform.

The PCR made use of 60 Vbeta and 13 Jbeta primers. The repertoire was sequenced with immunoSEQ multiplex PCR; TCRdb's copy has only in-frame clones and lacks some. The sample carries approximately 150,000 clones, roughly three quarters recorded once. Sequenced material: PBMCs. The clonotype originates from a male donor in good health and CMV-seronegative.

CDR3 sequence reads: CAWSVRGRSGRGNEQFF. For the CDR3, the DNA is TGTGCCTGGAGTGTACGCGGCAGGAGCGGGAGGGGGAATGAGCAGTTCTTC. J is TRBJ2-1 and V is TRBV30; 10 bases are a match to TRBD2. After removal of 0 bases from V and 7 bases from J, the junction contained 12 bases not matched to a gene. The CDR3 contains 17 residues. CDR1 and CDR2 from the germline V gene are GTSNPN and SVGIG (reference sequence). The entire variable domain, with the rest obtained from reference TRBV30 and TRBJ2-1, is as follows: SQTIHQWPATLVQPVGSPLSLECTVEGTSNPNLYWYRQAAGRGLQLLFYSVGIGQISSEVPQNLSASRPQDRQFILSSKKLLLSDSGFYLCAWSVRGRSGRGNEQFFGPGTRLTVL.